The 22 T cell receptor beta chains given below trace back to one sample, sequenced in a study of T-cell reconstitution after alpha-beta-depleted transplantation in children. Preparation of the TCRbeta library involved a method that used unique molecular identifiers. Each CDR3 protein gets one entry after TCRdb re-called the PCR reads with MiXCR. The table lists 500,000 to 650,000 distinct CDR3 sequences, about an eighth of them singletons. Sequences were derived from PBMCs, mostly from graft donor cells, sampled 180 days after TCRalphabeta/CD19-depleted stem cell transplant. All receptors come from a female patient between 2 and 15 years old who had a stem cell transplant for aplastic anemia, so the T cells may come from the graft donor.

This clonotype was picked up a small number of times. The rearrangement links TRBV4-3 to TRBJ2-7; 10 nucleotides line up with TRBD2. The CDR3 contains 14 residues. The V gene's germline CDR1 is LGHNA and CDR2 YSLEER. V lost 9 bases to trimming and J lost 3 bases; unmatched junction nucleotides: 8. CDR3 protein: CARSLLAGYYEQYF. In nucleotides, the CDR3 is TGCGCCAGGTCATTACTAGCGGGATACTACGAGCAGTACTTC.

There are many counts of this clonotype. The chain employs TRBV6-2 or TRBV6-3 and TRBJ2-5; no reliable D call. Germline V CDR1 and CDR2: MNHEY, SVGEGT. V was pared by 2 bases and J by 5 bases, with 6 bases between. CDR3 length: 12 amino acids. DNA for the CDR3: TGTGCCAGCAGTTACAATGTGGAGACCCAGTACTTC. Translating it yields CASSYNVETQYF.

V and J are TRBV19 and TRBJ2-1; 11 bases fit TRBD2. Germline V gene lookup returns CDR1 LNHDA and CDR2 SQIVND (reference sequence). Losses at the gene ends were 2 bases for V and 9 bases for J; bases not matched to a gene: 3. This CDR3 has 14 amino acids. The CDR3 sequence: CASSILAGGVEQFF. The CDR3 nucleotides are TGTGCCAGTAGTATACTAGCGGGAGGAGTTGAGCAGTTCTTC.

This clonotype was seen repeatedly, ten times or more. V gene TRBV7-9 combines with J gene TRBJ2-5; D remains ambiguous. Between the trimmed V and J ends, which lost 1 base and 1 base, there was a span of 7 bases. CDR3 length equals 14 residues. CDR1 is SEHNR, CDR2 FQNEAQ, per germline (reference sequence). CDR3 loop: CASSLGQLQETQYF. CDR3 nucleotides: TGTGCCAGCAGCTTAGGCCAGCTCCAAGAGACCCAGTACTTC.

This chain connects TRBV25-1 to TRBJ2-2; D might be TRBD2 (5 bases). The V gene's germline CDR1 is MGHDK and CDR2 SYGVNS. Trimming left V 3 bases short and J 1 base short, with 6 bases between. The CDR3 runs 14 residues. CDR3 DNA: TGTGCCAGCAGTGAGGACTGGAACACCGGGGAGCTGTTTTTT. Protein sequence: CASSEDWNTGELFF.

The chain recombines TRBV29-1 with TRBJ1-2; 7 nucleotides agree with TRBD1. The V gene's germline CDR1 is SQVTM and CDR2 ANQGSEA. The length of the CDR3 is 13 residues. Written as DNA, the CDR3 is TGCACCGCCTTGGACAGGAGTATCTATGGCTACACCTTC. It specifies CTALDRSIYGYTF.

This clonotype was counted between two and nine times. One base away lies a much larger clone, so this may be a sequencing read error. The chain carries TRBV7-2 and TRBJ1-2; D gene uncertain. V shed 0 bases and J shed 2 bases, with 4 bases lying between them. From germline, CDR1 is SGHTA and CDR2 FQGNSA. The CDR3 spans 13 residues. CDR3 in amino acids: CASSLARNYGYTF. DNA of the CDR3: TGTGCCAGCAGCTTAGCACGGAACTATGGCTACACCTTC.

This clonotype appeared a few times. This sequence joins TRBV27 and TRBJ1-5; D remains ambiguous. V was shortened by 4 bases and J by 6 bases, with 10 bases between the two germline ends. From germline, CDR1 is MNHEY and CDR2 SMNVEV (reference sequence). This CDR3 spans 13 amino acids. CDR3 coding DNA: TGTGCCAGCAGTTCCCGCCCGATTCAGCCCCAGCATTTT. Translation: CASSSRPIQPQHF.

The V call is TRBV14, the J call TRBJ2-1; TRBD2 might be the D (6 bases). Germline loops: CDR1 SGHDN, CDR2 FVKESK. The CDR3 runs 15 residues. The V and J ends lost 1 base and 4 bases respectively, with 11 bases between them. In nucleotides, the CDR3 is TGTGCCAGCAGCCAAGTTGCGGGATTTTACAATGAGCAGTTCTTC. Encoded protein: CASSQVAGFYNEQFF.

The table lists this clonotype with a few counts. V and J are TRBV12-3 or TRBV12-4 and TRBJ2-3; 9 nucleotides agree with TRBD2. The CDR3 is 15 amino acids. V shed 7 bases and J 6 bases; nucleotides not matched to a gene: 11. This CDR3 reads CASNPRDSGGDTQYF. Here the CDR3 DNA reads TGTGCCAGCAACCCTCGGGACAGCGGGGGGGATACGCAGTATTTT.

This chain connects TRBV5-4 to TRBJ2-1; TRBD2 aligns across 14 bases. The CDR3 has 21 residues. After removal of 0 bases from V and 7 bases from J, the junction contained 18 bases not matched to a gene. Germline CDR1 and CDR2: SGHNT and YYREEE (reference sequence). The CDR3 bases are TGTGCCAGCAGCTTGGGCATGGGTATTCCGGGACTAGCGGGAGAGAATAATGAGCAGTTCTTC. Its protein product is CASSLGMGIPGLAGENNEQFF. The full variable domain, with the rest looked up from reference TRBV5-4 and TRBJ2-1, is ETGVTQSPTHLIKTRGQQVTLRCSSQSGHNTVSWYQQALGQGPQFIFQYYREEENGRGNFPPRFSGLQFPNYSSELNVNALELDDSALYLCASSLGMGIPGLAGENNEQFFGPGTRLTVL.

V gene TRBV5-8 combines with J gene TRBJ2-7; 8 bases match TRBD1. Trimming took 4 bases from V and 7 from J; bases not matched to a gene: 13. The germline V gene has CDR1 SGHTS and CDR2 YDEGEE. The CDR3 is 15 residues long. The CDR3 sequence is CASSRGQGYTGEQYF. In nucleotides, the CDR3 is TGTGCCAGCAGCCGCGGACAGGGCTATACAGGGGAGCAGTACTTC. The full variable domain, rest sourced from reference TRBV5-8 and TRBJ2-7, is EAGVTQSPTHLIKTRGQQATLRCSPISGHTSVYWYQQALGLGLQFLLWYDEGEERNRGNFPPRFSGRQFPNYSSELNVNALELEDSALYLCASSRGQGYTGEQYFGPGTRLTVT.

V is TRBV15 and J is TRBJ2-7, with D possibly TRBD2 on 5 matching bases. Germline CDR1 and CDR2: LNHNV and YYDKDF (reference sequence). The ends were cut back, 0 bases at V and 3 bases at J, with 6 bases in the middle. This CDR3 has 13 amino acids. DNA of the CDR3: TGTGCCACCAGCAGAGAGGGAGTCTACGAGCAGTACTTC. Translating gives CATSREGVYEQYF.

CDR3: CSAERRDRRQNTDTQYF. DNA for the CDR3: TGCAGCGCCGAGCGGCGGGACAGACGCCAAAACACAGATACGCAGTATTTT. This chain links TRBV29-1 with TRBJ2-3, with a tentative D call TRBD1 (7 bases). Germline V gives CDR1 SQVTM, CDR2 ANQGSEA. The germline V and J ends were trimmed by 7 bases and 2 bases, with 25 bases remaining between them. The CDR3 runs 17 residues.

The DNA for the CDR3 is TGTGCCAGCAGCTCTTGGGCGACAGAGAGAACTGAAGCTTTCTTT. This translates into CASSSWATERTEAFF. The chain carries TRBV7-1 and TRBJ1-1, with D possibly TRBD1 on 5 matching bases. TRBV7-1 is flagged as an ORF with uncertain function. Trimming took off 3 bases at V and 5 bases at J, with 16 bases between the two ends. This CDR3 is 15 amino acids long.

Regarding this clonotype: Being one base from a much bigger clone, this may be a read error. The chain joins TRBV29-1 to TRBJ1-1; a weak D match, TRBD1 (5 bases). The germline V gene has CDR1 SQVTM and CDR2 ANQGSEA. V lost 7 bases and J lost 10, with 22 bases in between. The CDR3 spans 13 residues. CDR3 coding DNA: TGCAGCGGCTTGGGCAGGGAGAAGAATAGAGCTTTCTTT. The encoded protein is CSGLGREKNRAFF.

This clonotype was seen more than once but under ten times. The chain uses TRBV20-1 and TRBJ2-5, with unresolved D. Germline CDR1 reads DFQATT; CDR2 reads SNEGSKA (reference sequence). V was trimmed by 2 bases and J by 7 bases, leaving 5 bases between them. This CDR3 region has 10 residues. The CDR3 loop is CSARFGTQYF. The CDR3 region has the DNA TGCAGTGCTAGATTTGGGACCCAGTACTTC.

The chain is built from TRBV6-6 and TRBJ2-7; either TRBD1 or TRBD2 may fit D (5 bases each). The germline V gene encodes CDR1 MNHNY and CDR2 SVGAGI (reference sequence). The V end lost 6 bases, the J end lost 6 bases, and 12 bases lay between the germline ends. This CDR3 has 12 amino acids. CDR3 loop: CASSLGVTEQYF. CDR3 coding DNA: TGTGCCAGCAGCCTGGGGGTCACCGAGCAGTACTTC.

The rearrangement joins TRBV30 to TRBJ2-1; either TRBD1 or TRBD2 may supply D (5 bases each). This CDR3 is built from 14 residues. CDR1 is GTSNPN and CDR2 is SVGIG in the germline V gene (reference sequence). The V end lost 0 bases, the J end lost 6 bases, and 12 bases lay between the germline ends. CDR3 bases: TGTGCCTGGAGTGTATGGGGGAGAATCAATGAGCAGTTCTTC. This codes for CAWSVWGRINEQFF.

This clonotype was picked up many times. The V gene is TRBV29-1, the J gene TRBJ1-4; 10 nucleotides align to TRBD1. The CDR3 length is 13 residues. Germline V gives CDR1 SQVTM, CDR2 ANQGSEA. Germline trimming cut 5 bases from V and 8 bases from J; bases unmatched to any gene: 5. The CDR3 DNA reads TGCAGCGTTCAGGACAGGGGGAACGAAAAACTGTTTTTT. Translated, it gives CSVQDRGNEKLFF.

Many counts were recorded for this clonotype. The CDR3 DNA follows: TGTGCCAGCAGCCTTGACAGGGGCAATCAGCCCCAGCATTTT. This sequence encodes CASSLDRGNQPQHF. The V call is TRBV7-9, the J call TRBJ1-5; TRBD1 matches at 7 bases. Looked up from germline, CDR1 is SEHNR and CDR2 is FQNEAQ (reference sequence). The V gene end was trimmed by 5 bases and the J gene end by 2 bases; junction bases not matched to a gene: 3. The CDR3 spans 14 residues.

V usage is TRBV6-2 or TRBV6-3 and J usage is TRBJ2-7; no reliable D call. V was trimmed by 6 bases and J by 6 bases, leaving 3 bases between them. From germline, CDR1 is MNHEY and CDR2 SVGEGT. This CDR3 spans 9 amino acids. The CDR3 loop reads CASRIEQYF. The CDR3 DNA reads TGTGCCAGCAGAATCGAGCAGTACTTC.